A single T cell receptor beta chain is shown here with its context. The antigen is unknown. Only in-frame clones appear in the TCRdb table, and some are missing; sequencing was by immunoSEQ multiplex PCR. The data show 75,000 to 90,000 clones, more than 70% seen once. The entry originates in a study of OX40 agonist ivuxolimab in advanced cancers. Study observations and caveats: Researchers report that CD8+ T cells had, on average, more expanded clones than CD4+.

The germline V gene has CDR1 SGHTA and CDR2 FQGTGA. The germline V and J ends were trimmed by 3 bases and 1 base, with 15 bases remaining between them. CDR3 length: 16 amino acids. This specimen consisted of CD4+ or CD8+ T cells sorted from blood, obtained in a trial of the OX40 agonist ivuxolimab. V gene TRBV7-3 combines with J gene TRBJ1-2, with D unresolved. The receptor was derived from an adult with an advanced solid tumor such as melanoma, head and neck, liver or kidney cancer. The CDR3 sequence is CASSLGGVGLNYGYTF. For the CDR3, the DNA is TGTGCCAGCAGCTTGGGTGGGGTCGGTCTTAACTATGGCTACACCTTC.